This TCR beta chain was sequenced for a study of blood T cell repertoires in COVID-19. The CDR3 has 15 amino acids. CDR1 is LNHDA and CDR2 is SQIVND in the germline V gene (reference sequence). V trimming: 7 bases; J trimming: 9 bases; junction bases outside the gene matches: 10. Under the authors' procedure: Estimation of nucleated cell counts was performed using reference gene primer amplification. Some clones are missing from TCRdb's copy, which holds only in-frame ones; the method was immunoSEQ multiplex PCR. V, J and clone size derive from that table, while D and trimming were established from the DNA sequence. The data contain fewer than 300,000 clones, around 81% of them seen just once; the ten biggest clones take up roughly 2.9%.

The specimen sequenced was peripheral blood. The clonotype was recovered from a woman in her sixties or seventies with active or convalescent COVID-19. V usage is TRBV19 and J usage is TRBJ1-5; 12 bases line up with TRBD1. The CDR3 sequence: CASTPGQGAVRPQHF. DNA of the CDR3: TGTGCCAGTACCCCGGGACAGGGGGCTGTTCGGCCCCAGCATTTT.